Shown below are 7 T cell receptor beta chains from a single sample sequenced in a study of blood T cell repertoires in COVID-19. Method: immunoSEQ multiplex PCR; TCRdb's copy keeps in-frame clones and lacks some. The sample lists 280,000 or so clones; 70% to 90% were seen once. The material sequenced was PBMCs or T cells enriched from blood (not recorded which). The receptors here all came from a man under 40 who had recovered from COVID-19.

The V and J genes are TRBV11-2 and TRBJ1-2, with D tentatively TRBD1 (6 bases). Trimming removed 2 bases from V and 7 bases from J, with 14 bases in between. CDR1 and CDR2 from the germline V gene are SGHAT and FQNNGV. The CDR3 totals 14 residues. The CDR3 nucleotides are TGTGCCAGCAGCTTAAGCCGGGACAACGGTGGCTACACCTTC. This gives the protein CASSLSRDNGGYTF.

Only a few counts were recorded for this clone. The chain combines TRBV4-1 with TRBJ1-4; the D gene is possibly TRBD1 (5 bases). CDR1 and CDR2 from the germline V gene are MGHRA and YSYEKL. Trimming removed 4 bases at V and 8 bases at J, with 14 bases between. This CDR3 contains 14 residues. The DNA of the CDR3 is TGCGCCAGCAGCCGCGGGGGATCTACCGAAAAACTGTTTTTT. This translates into CASSRGGSTEKLFF.

This chain connects TRBV2 to TRBJ2-3, with D perhaps TRBD2 (7 bases). V was trimmed by 6 bases and J by 2 bases, leaving 12 bases between them. This CDR3 is built from 14 residues. CDR1 SNHLY and CDR2 FYNNEI come from the germline V gene. The CDR3 sequence is CASSGGGLTDTQYF. The CDR3 coding sequence is TGTGCCAGCAGCGGCGGGGGCCTCACAGATACGCAGTATTTT. Full variable domain (missing parts from reference TRBV2 and TRBJ2-3): EPEVTQTPSHQVTQMGQEVILRCVPISNHLYFYWYRQILGQKVEFLVSFYNNEISEKSEIFDDQFSVERPDGSNFTLKIRSTKLEDSAMYFCASSGGGLTDTQYFGPGTRLTVL.

CDR3 in amino acids: CASAAAAGELFF. CDR3 nucleotide sequence: TGTGCCAGCGCAGCGGCGGCCGGGGAGCTGTTTTTT. The V and J genes are TRBV2 and TRBJ2-2, with D possibly being TRBD2 (5 bases). Deletions cut 8 bases from V and 6 bases from J, with 10 bases between. Germline V lookup: CDR1 SNHLY, CDR2 FYNNEI. The CDR3 has 12 residues.

The chain links TRBV5-1 to TRBJ1-1, with 8 bases matching TRBD1. CDR1 and CDR2 from the germline V gene are SGHRS and YFSETQ. The V gene end was trimmed by 7 bases and the J gene end by 1 base; junction bases not matched to a gene: 6. The length of the CDR3 is 14 residues. CDR3 sequence: CASGQGAGNTEAFF. CDR3 DNA: TGCGCCAGCGGACAGGGAGCGGGGAACACTGAAGCTTTCTTT.

This chain uses TRBV18 with TRBJ1-1, with TRBD1 matching over 8 bases. The CDR3 sequence is 13 residues long. The V segment lost 4 bases and the J segment 7 bases; nucleotides outside the gene matches: 5. Germline CDR1 KGHSH, CDR2 LQKENI. The CDR3 is CASSLQQGDEAFF. In nucleotides, the CDR3 is TGTGCCAGCTCACTTCAACAGGGGGATGAAGCTTTCTTT.

The chain uses TRBV30 and TRBJ2-3; a possible D gene is TRBD2 (5 bases). Trimming removed 0 bases from V and 8 bases from J, with 9 bases in between. Germline assignment: CDR1 GTSNPN and CDR2 SVGIG (reference sequence). This CDR3 contains 12 residues. The DNA for the CDR3 is TGTGCCTGGAGTGTAATGGGAGCTACGCAGTATTTT. As protein: CAWSVMGATQYF. Looking up the rest from reference TRBV30 and TRBJ2-3 gives the full variable domain: SQTIHQWPATLVQPVGSPLSLECTVEGTSNPNLYWYRQAAGRGLQLLFYSVGIGQISSEVPQNLSASRPQDRQFILSSKKLLLSDSGFYLCAWSVMGATQYFGPGTRLTVL.